One T cell receptor (beta chain) is described in this entry. This sample stems from a study of cytomegalovirus exposure and HLA in healthy donors. Healthy donors of bone marrow made up the group. Researchers ran the PCR with 60 Vbeta and 13 Jbeta primers. Clones were sequenced by immunoSEQ multiplex PCR, and TCRdb holds only the in-frame ones, with some missing. The sample holds fewer than 140,000 clones, 60% to 75% seen once. This CDR3 has 14 residues. The V and J ends lost 3 bases and 4 bases, in that order; junction bases with no gene match: 6. The germline V gene has CDR1 SGDLS and CDR2 YYNGEE. Sequencing was done on a sample of PBMCs. The receptor was isolated from a male donor in good health and CMV-seropositive. This chain uses TRBV9 with TRBJ1-1, with 7 nucleotides matching TRBD1. CDR3 protein: CASSAGGLGTEAFF. CDR3 DNA: TGTGCCAGCAGCGCAGGGGGTCTAGGCACTGAAGCTTTCTTT.